One sample yielded the 11 T cell receptor beta chains listed below, sequenced in a study of blood T cell repertoires in COVID-19. Profiled with immunoSEQ multiplex PCR; TCRdb holds only in-frame clones, not every one. The sample consists of 200,000 to 250,000 clones, 85% of them appearing once. The sample comprised PBMCs or T cells enriched from blood (not recorded which). The source of these receptors is a man in his forties who had recovered from COVID-19.

This chain joins TRBV20-1 and TRBJ2-7; 13 bases line up with TRBD2. With 3 bases clipped from V and 5 bases from J, the junction kept 16 bases outside the gene matches. Germline V gives CDR1 DFQATT, CDR2 SNEGSKA (reference sequence). The CDR3 has 18 residues. CDR3 region: CSASTPGLAGSPGHEQYF. CDR3 coding DNA: TGCAGTGCTAGTACACCGGGACTAGCGGGATCTCCGGGCCACGAGCAGTACTTC.

The V gene is TRBV5-1, the J gene TRBJ2-5; no reliable D call. CDR1 and CDR2 (germline): SGHRS, YFSETQ. V lost 0 bases to trimming and J lost 4 bases, with 10 bases between them. The CDR3 covers 14 residues. CDR3 in DNA: TGCGCCAGCAGCTTGGGCCGGTTTGTAGAGACCCAGTACTTC. This translates into CASSLGRFVETQYF.

In DNA, the CDR3 is TGTGCCAGCAGCGGACAGGAGAACACTGAAGCTTTCTTT. It encodes CASSGQENTEAFF. The chain employs TRBV7-9 and TRBJ1-1; TRBD1 matches 7 bases. The CDR3 loop spans 13 amino acids. The V and J ends lost 5 bases and 1 base, in that order; junction bases with no gene match: 1. Germline CDR1 is SEHNR and CDR2 is FQNEAQ (reference sequence).

The genes are TRBV19 and TRBJ2-2; 8 bases fit TRBD1. V shed 6 bases and J 3 bases; nucleotides not matched to a gene: 3. The CDR3 contains 14 residues. Per the germline V gene, CDR1 is LNHDA and CDR2 is SQIVND (reference sequence). The CDR3: CASRQGVDTGELFF. The CDR3 nucleotides read TGTGCCAGTAGACAGGGGGTGGACACCGGGGAGCTGTTTTTT.

The chain carries TRBV19 and TRBJ2-3, with 13 bases matching TRBD2. The ends lost 6 bases at V and 0 bases at J; junction bases unmatched: 9. This CDR3 comprises 18 residues. CDR1 and CDR2 (germline): LNHDA, SQIVND (reference sequence). CDR3 DNA: TGTGCCAGTAGGACTAGCGGGAGGTGGGGGGGTAGCACAGATACGCAGTATTTT. Its protein product is CASRTSGRWGGSTDTQYF.

The J gene is TRBJ2-5, the V gene TRBV7-9, with D maybe TRBD1 (5 bases). CDR1 and CDR2 from the germline V gene are SEHNR and FQNEAQ (reference sequence). This CDR3 comprises 16 residues. The germline V and J ends were trimmed by 2 bases and 5 bases, with 18 bases remaining between them. The CDR3: CASSLYQGLRWETQYF. CDR3 in DNA: TGTGCCAGCAGCTTATATCAGGGTCTCCGTTGGGAGACCCAGTACTTC.

A few counts support this clone. For the CDR3, the DNA is TGCGCCAGCAAGGGGGAGTATGAGCAGTTCTTC. This encodes CASKGEYEQFF. V gene TRBV5-1 combines with J gene TRBJ2-1; D is perhaps TRBD1 (6 bases). The CDR3 has 11 amino acids. Deletions cut 6 bases from V and 8 bases from J, with 9 bases between. Per germline, CDR1 SGHRS and CDR2 YFSETQ.

The V and J genes are TRBV5-7 and TRBJ1-1; 7 positions agree with TRBD1. TRBV5-7 is marked as an open reading frame, function uncertain. CDR3 length: 11 amino acids. J was trimmed by 11 bases and V by 2 bases; bases with no gene match: 3. CDR3 in amino acids: CASSLDRAAFF. In nucleotides, the CDR3 is TGTGCCAGCAGCTTAGACAGGGCGGCTTTCTTT.

This rearrangement joins TRBV30 to TRBJ1-1; D might be TRBD1 (6 bases). Germline V CDR1 and CDR2: GTSNPN, SVGIG (reference sequence). The V end was cut by 2 bases, the J end by 1 base, with 11 bases between. The CDR3 extends over 14 amino acids. CDR3 DNA: TGTGCCTGGAGTATACCGGACAGGAACACTGAAGCTTTCTTT. Residues: CAWSIPDRNTEAFF.

J is TRBJ1-1 and V is TRBV5-1, with 8 bases matching TRBD1. This CDR3 is built from 15 residues. Germline values: CDR1 SGHRS, CDR2 YFSETQ. After removal of 5 bases from V and 8 bases from J, the junction contained 14 bases not matched to a gene. The CDR3 sequence is CASRPPVSGTGEAFF. The CDR3 DNA follows: TGCGCCAGCAGACCGCCTGTTTCCGGGACAGGCGAAGCTTTCTTT.

The chain carries TRBV28 and TRBJ1-5; tentative D call: TRBD1 (6 bases). This CDR3 has 18 residues. CDR1 MDHEN and CDR2 SYDVKM come from the germline V gene. The V end lost 4 bases, the J end lost 7 bases, and 26 bases lay between the germline ends. CDR3 bases: TGTGCCAGCAGTTCACCCCCCGAGGGGGGGAACGGGAGACAGCCCCAGCATTTT. Translating gives CASSSPPEGGNGRQPQHF. Filled out from reference TRBV28 and TRBJ1-5, the complete variable domain reads DVKVTQSSRYLVKRTGEKVFLECVQDMDHENMFWYRQDPGLGLRLIYFSYDVKMKEKGDIPEGYSVSREKKERFSLILESASTNQTSMYLCASSSPPEGGNGRQPQHFGDGTRLSIL.